This T cell receptor (beta chain) stems from a study of T-cell reconstitution after alpha-beta-depleted transplantation in children. Unique molecular identifiers featured in how the TCRbeta library was prepared. TCRdb itself ran the PCR reads through MiXCR, one entry per CDR3 protein. The repertoire holds about 400,000 distinct CDR3 sequences, with roughly 21% as singletons. Germline CDR1 is SGHDT and CDR2 is YYEEEE. V gave up 7 bases and J gave up 5 bases, with 21 bases separating them. This CDR3 comprises 15 residues. The chain recombines TRBV5-6 with TRBJ1-1, with a tentative D call TRBD1 (5 bases). The source was PBMCs from the stem cell graft donor, collected from the stem cell graft. This TCR was sampled from a human donor who donated a stem cell graft to a child with acute myeloid leukemia. The CDR3 is CASLLKRDPRTEAFF. The DNA of the CDR3 is TGTGCCAGCTTGCTTAAGAGGGACCCTAGGACTGAAGCTTTCTTT.